These 5 T cell receptor beta chains originate from one sample sequenced in a study of CD8+CD57+ T cells in acquired aplastic anemia. The use of genomic DNA as template underpinned the TCR beta VDJ and CDR3 profiling. Each CDR3 protein is one row after TCRdb ran MiXCR on the reads. The sample holds about 180,000 distinct CDR3 sequences, under 55% seen once. Material for sequencing was sorted CD4+, CD8+, or CD8+CD57+ T cells (not recorded which) from PBMCs. These receptors all come from a human donor in good health.

In the case of this clonotype: Germline and junction disagree at one end, which may indicate a read error. The chain couples TRBV10-3 to TRBJ1-2, with D uncertain. The germline V gene encodes CDR1 ENHRY and CDR2 SYGVKD. There are 15 residues in the CDR3. The CDR3 sequence: CASSESGPYPVGYTF. The CDR3 bases are TGTGCCAGCAGTGAGTCCGGGCCCTACCCTGTCGGCTACACCTTC.

The chain employs TRBV10-3 and TRBJ2-7; 7 bases are a match to TRBD1. Germline loops: CDR1 ENHRY, CDR2 SYGVKD. Unmatched junction bases numbered 4, after V lost 2 bases and J lost 3 bases. This CDR3 comprises 14 residues. The chain's CDR3 is CAISEQGTDYEQYF. For the CDR3, the DNA is TGTGCCATCAGTGAGCAAGGGACAGACTACGAGCAGTACTTC.

The chain joins TRBV6-2 or TRBV6-3 to TRBJ1-4; weak D call: TRBD1 (5 bases). This CDR3 has 15 amino acids. Germline CDR1 and CDR2: MNHEY and SVGEGT. V was pared by 6 bases and J by 4 bases, with 15 bases between. The CDR3 region is CASRTVGRGNEKLFF. The CDR3 DNA is TGTGCCAGCAGGACGGTGGGACGTGGTAATGAAAAACTGTTTTTT.

The table lists this clonotype with many counts. V is TRBV6-1 and J is TRBJ2-5; the match to TRBD1 covers 9 bases. Germline lookup yields CDR1 MNHNS and CDR2 SASEGT. Losses at the gene ends were 6 bases for V and 2 bases for J; bases not matched to a gene: 4. CDR3 length: 14 amino acids. The CDR3 nucleotides read TGTGCCAGCAGGATGACAGGGGGGCAAGAGACCCAGTACTTC. Amino acids: CASRMTGGQETQYF.

This clonotype has at least ten counts. This sequence joins TRBV7-9 and TRBJ1-3; 7 bases map to TRBD1. V lost 4 bases and J lost 4; bases outside the gene matches: 7. CDR1 is SEHNR and CDR2 is FQNEAQ in the germline V gene (reference sequence). This CDR3 has 15 amino acids. CDR3 coding DNA: TGTGCCAGCAGCTCCACAGGGGTAGGAGGAAACACCATATATTTT. As protein: CASSSTGVGGNTIYF.